The clone carrying this T cell receptor beta chain was observed a few times. The source of the sample is a study of early T cells in non-severe SARS-CoV-2 infection. The overall study: It was bulk RNA from unsorted whole blood that was sequenced, and the chains were unpaired.

V lost 7 bases and J lost 2, with 17 bases in between. The CDR3 is made up of 16 amino acids. Per the germline V gene, CDR1 is SEHNR and CDR2 is FQNEAQ (reference sequence). TCRdb ran MiXCR on the 5' RACE reads and lists one entry per CDR3 protein. This sample has about 39,000 distinct CDR3 sequences, with roughly 5% found just once. The sequencing sample was made of whole blood. V usage is TRBV7-9 and J usage is TRBJ2-2; possibly TRBD1 for D (6 bases). This sequence was found in an adult who was a healthcare worker with PCR-confirmed SARS-CoV-2 infection or an uninfected control (not recorded which). For the CDR3, the DNA is TGTGCCAGCACTCTTCTAGGACAGACTAACACCGGGGAGCTGTTTTTT. Protein sequence: CASTLLGQTNTGELFF. Complete variable domain (other parts from reference TRBV7-9 and TRBJ2-2): DTGVSQNPRHKITKRGQNVTFRCDPISEHNRLYWYRQTLGQGPEFLTYFQNEAQLEKSRLLSDRFSAERPKGSFSTLEIQRTEQGDSAMYLCASTLLGQTNTGELFFGEGSRLTVL.